This TCR beta chain was found in a study of CD8 T cells in Susac syndrome. Looked up from germline, CDR1 is SEHNR and CDR2 is FQNEAQ (reference sequence). This CDR3 region has 16 residues. Germline trimming cut 2 bases from V and 0 bases from J; bases unmatched to any gene: 3. Random hexamers primed reverse transcription of 0.5 to 1 ug RNA. Amplification of TCR beta CDR3 across 54 Vbeta and 13 Jbeta was performed with immunoSEQ multiplex PCR. TCRdb itself ran the immunoSEQ multiplex PCR reads through MiXCR, one entry per CDR3 protein. Among 75,000 to 100,000 distinct CDR3 sequences listed, 94% were seen once. Study-wide results and caveats: Only a relatively small number of individuals were included in the TCR sequencing and HLA analysis.

On this clonotype: Its antigen remains unknown.

Material for sequencing was CD8+ T cells from PBMCs. The chain couples TRBV7-9 to TRBJ2-7; TRBD2 agrees at 11 bases. This receptor was taken from a human donor in good health. This CDR3 reads CASSLRLAGSSYEQYF. CDR3 nucleotide sequence: TGTGCCAGCAGCTTACGACTAGCGGGGAGCTCCTACGAGCAGTACTTC.